The entry below gives a single TCR beta chain sequence along with its context. Its target is not known. The record originates from a study of T cells after yellow fever vaccination. Study details: SMART-Seq v4 Ultra Low Input served to prepare low-cell-number fractions. Study-wide results and caveats: A large majority of primary-vaccination clones showed up again after the booster (approximately 95% CD4, around 88% CD8). Among all clonotypes, a small share was observed in both CD4 and CD8 compartments.

Trimming shortened V by 2 bases and J by 0 bases, and 16 bases separated the two germline ends. The CDR3 is 17 amino acids. Looked up from germline, CDR1 is MNHEY and CDR2 is SMNVEV (reference sequence). TCRdb re-called the 5' RACE reads with MiXCR, one entry per CDR3 protein. The sample records hundreds of thousands of distinct CDR3 sequences, roughly 21% being singletons. The chain links TRBV27 to TRBJ1-2, with D perhaps matching TRBD1 (6 bases). Here the sequenced sample was PBMCs, taken 15 days after the yellow fever booster vaccination. The source is a man aged 25 to 40 who received the YFV17D yellow fever vaccine. The CDR3 is CASSLRAGALANYGYTF. The CDR3 DNA reads TGTGCCAGCAGTTTAAGAGCAGGGGCGCTAGCTAACTATGGCTACACCTTC.